The T cell receptor (beta chain) under discussion was sequenced for a study of cytomegalovirus exposure and HLA in healthy donors. General study points: Most TCR sequences were rare, but some public TCRs occurred in many donors. When presence/absence was analysed, sequencing depth was taken to be roughly uniform across donors. Cytomegalovirus association was listed for 170 or so TCR beta chains. Certain sequence variants were highly shared and formed a cluster, and this cluster was likely a sequencing artifact.

Use of 60 Vbeta and 13 Jbeta primers characterized the PCR. The assay was immunoSEQ multiplex PCR, and TCRdb's table has in-frame clones only and misses some. Of about 160,000 clones listed, roughly 72% are singletons. As regards this clone: The antigen is not known.

V dropped 0 bases and J dropped 7; count of bases not matched to a gene: 13. This CDR3 has 18 amino acids. Germline assignment: CDR1 MGHRA and CDR2 YSYEKL. The chain couples TRBV4-1 to TRBJ2-4; 9 bases are shared with TRBD1. The receptor comes from a man aged 40-49 years in good health and CMV-seropositive. The sample consisted of PBMCs. The CDR3 sequence is CASSQDGLAGTGWNIQYF. In nucleotides, the CDR3 is TGCGCCAGCAGCCAAGATGGTCTGGCCGGGACAGGGTGGAACATTCAGTACTTC.